What follows describes a single T cell receptor beta chain. The antigen is unknown. Every single patient, without exception, relapsed after autologous stem cell transplantation, and brentuximab vedotin exposure varied. The CDR3 totals 16 residues. CDR1 is KGHSH and CDR2 is LQKENI in the germline V gene. With V trimmed by 4 bases and J by 8 bases, 13 bases remained unmatched. The data were produced by immunoSEQ multiplex PCR, yet TCRdb's version contains in-frame clones alone and is incomplete. The sample has 75,000 to 100,000 clones, about four fifths seen once. The data originate from a study of PD-1 blockade in classical Hodgkin lymphoma. Study-wide points: Reported findings placed baseline TCR diversity lower in newly diagnosed patients (compared with healthy donors). Exclusion removed patients who began nivolumab under 1 year after ASCT. Those achieving complete response showed baseline diversity like newly diagnosed patients. By C4D1, diversity of CD4+ TCRs had risen significantly, whereas that of CD8+ TCRs had not.

The gene calls are TRBV18 and TRBJ1-4; 7 bases agree with TRBD1. The receptor comes from a human donor with classical Hodgkin lymphoma. Specimen: peripheral blood mononuclear cells (PBMCs), collected before the second cycle of nivolumab. As DNA, the CDR3 is TGTGCCAGCTCACATCCAGGGGGGGCCGACGGGGAAAAACTGTTTTTT. It yields the protein CASSHPGGADGEKLFF. The full variable domain, in which reference TRBV18 and TRBJ1-4 provide the parts outside the CDR3, is NAGVMQNPRHLVRRRGQEARLRCSPMKGHSHVYWYRQLPEEGLKFMVYLQKENIIDESGMPKERFSAEFPKEGPSILRIQQVVRGDSAAYFCASSHPGGADGEKLFFGSGTQLSVL.